This T cell receptor beta chain was captured by sequencing in a study of T cells in Graves' hyperthyroidism and ophthalmopathy. Study-wide results and caveats: Prediction of ophthalmopathy progression came a median around 6.1 months pre-onset.

The TCR beta CDR3 regions underwent amplification using RNA transcripts as the source. RT-PCR in the first round (using the HTBI primer set) targeted the TCR CDR3. TCRdb called the multiplex PCR reads again in MiXCR, with one record for every CDR3 protein. The sample holds around 520,000 distinct CDR3 sequences, 14% seen once. The germline V gene encodes CDR1 MDHEN and CDR2 SYDVKM. Trimming removed 10 bases from V and 2 bases from J, with 12 bases in between. The CDR3 spans 13 residues. Many counts were recorded for this clonotype. The target antigen is unknown. This receptor was obtained from a woman aged 40 to 50 with Graves' hyperthyroidism. The sample taken for sequencing was blood. The genes are TRBV28 and TRBJ2-1; tentative D call: TRBD2 (6 bases). The chain's CDR3 is CATRLVAYNEQFF. The CDR3 DNA sequence: TGTGCCACGCGACTAGTCGCCTACAATGAGCAGTTCTTC.